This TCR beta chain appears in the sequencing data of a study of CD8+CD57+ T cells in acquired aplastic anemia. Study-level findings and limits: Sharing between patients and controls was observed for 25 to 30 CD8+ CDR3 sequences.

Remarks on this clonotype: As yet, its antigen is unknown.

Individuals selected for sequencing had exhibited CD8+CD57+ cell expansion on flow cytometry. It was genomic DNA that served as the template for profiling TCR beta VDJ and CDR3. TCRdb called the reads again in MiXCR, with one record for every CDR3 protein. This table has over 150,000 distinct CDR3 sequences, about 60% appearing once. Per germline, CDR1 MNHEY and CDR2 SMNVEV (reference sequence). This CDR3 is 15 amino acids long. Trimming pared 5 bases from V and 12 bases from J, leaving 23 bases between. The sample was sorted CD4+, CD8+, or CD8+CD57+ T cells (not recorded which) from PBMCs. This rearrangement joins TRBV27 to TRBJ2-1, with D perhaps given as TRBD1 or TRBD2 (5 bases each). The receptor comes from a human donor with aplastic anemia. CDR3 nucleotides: TGTGCCAGCAGTACGGCCGACTCTCAGGGAGTGTTGCAGTTCTTC. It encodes CASSTADSQGVLQFF.